This T cell receptor beta chain derives from a study of T cell responses to AZD1222 COVID-19 vaccine. General study results and limits: Repertoires were collected only later (after the peak T cell response had occurred). Two doses of AZD1222 preceded a rise in Spike-specific TCR breadth and depth. Baseline serostatus was positive in only a handful of AZD1222 recipients.

Measured with immunoSEQ multiplex PCR; TCRdb has only the in-frame clones, and not every one. The sample consists of about 83,000 clones, approximately 90% of them appearing once. Trimming removed 6 bases at V and 1 base at J, with 3 bases between. Germline assignment: CDR1 ENHRY and CDR2 SYGVKD. The CDR3 sequence is 11 residues long. Note on this clone: The antigen is unknown.

The starting material was peripheral blood, obtained on day 0 of AZD1222 vaccination. The V and J genes are TRBV10-3 and TRBJ1-1, with no clear D. The origin of this receptor is an adult in good health. The CDR3 sequence: CAISENTEAFF. The CDR3 nucleotides are TGTGCCATCAGCGAGAACACTGAAGCTTTCTTT.